The TCR beta chain described here comes from a study of blood T cell repertoires in COVID-19. This CDR3 region has 14 residues. V trimming: 4 bases; J trimming: 5 bases; junction bases outside the gene matches: 3. Germline V CDR1 and CDR2: LGHDT, YNNKEL (reference sequence). This table comes from immunoSEQ multiplex PCR, and its TCRdb copy is limited to in-frame clones, with some not included. The sample carries about 130,000 clones, 80% recorded once. This clone was seen only once. The sample comprised peripheral blood. The receptor was derived from a man in his 70s with acute or convalescent COVID-19. The chain joins TRBV3-1 (or the pseudogene TRBV3-2) to TRBJ2-1; TRBD2 agrees at 9 bases. CDR3 residues: CASSRLAGNNEQFF. The DNA of the CDR3 is TGTGCCAGCAGCCGCCTAGCGGGGAACAATGAGCAGTTCTTC.